The 26 T cell receptor beta chains given below trace back to one sample, sequenced in a study of breast tumors, draining lymph nodes, adjacent tissues. Each CDR3 protein is one row after TCRdb ran MiXCR on the multiplex PCR reads. This table has fewer than 85,000 distinct CDR3 sequences, about 21% appearing once. Breast cancer patients provided tissue from their axillary draining lymph nodes. Material: axillary lymph node tissue. The receptors were sampled from a female donor with breast cancer. Some clones in this sample may be carry-over from other donors' samples.

In its sample, this clonotype was seen many times. The chain carries TRBV5-6 and TRBJ2-1; 10 bases are shared with TRBD2. The germline V gene encodes CDR1 SGHDT and CDR2 YYEEEE. The CDR3 contains 15 residues. V was pared by 0 bases and J by 10 bases, with 7 bases of the junction left unmatched. The CDR3 DNA follows: TGTGCCAGCAGCTTGGTCCGGACTAGCGGAGGCGAGCAGTTCTTC. Translation: CASSLVRTSGGEQFF.

This chain uses TRBV5-4 with TRBJ2-5; TRBD2 aligns across 8 bases. The CDR3 spans 15 residues. The junction had 6 bases not matched to a gene; V was cut back by 2 bases and J by 3 bases. CDR1 and CDR2 (germline): SGHNT, YYREEE (reference sequence). The CDR3 DNA reads as TGTGCCAGCAGCTTCTCAACGGGAGGGGAAGAGACCCAGTACTTC. It is translated as CASSFSTGGEETQYF. The full variable domain, with the rest looked up from reference TRBV5-4 and TRBJ2-5, is ETGVTQSPTHLIKTRGQQVTLRCSSQSGHNTVSWYQQALGQGPQFIFQYYREEENGRGNFPPRFSGLQFPNYSSELNVNALELDDSALYLCASSFSTGGEETQYFGPGTRLLVL.

At least ten counts were recorded for this clonotype. The chain combines TRBV9 with TRBJ1-2, with 7 positions matching TRBD1. The CDR3 length is 13 residues. The V segment lost 4 bases and the J segment 5 bases; nucleotides outside the gene matches: 5. The germline gives CDR1 SGDLS, CDR2 YYNGEE. The CDR3 DNA follows: TGTGCCAGCAGCCGGGACAGTGAGTATGGCTACACCTTC. Translating gives CASSRDSEYGYTF.

This clonotype has only a few counts. The chain joins TRBV7-9 to TRBJ1-1; D is ambiguous. This CDR3 has 14 amino acids. V lost 3 bases, J lost 2 bases, and 10 bases lay in between. The V gene's germline CDR1 is SEHNR and CDR2 FQNEAQ (reference sequence). The CDR3 region is CASSFHRTNTEAFF. The CDR3 DNA follows: TGTGCCAGCAGCTTCCACAGAACCAACACTGAAGCTTTCTTT.

This clonotype was recorded at least ten times. The J gene is TRBJ2-7, the V gene TRBV6-2 or TRBV6-3, with 7 positions matching TRBD1. The CDR3 runs 11 residues. V lost 5 bases, J lost 12 bases, and 7 bases stayed unmatched. Germline CDR1 is MNHEY and CDR2 is SVGEGT. The CDR3 is CASSDGQAMYF. The CDR3 region has the DNA TGTGCCAGCAGTGATGGACAGGCGATGTACTTC.

This clonotype was observed at least ten times. This sequence joins TRBV2 and TRBJ2-1; 11 bases are shared with TRBD2. Germline V lookup: CDR1 SNHLY, CDR2 FYNNEI. This CDR3 is 14 amino acids long. Losses at the gene ends were 4 bases for V and 4 bases for J; bases not matched to a gene: 0. The CDR3 region is CASSGLAGYNEQFF. The CDR3 region has the DNA TGTGCCAGCAGTGGACTAGCGGGATACAATGAGCAGTTCTTC.

This clonotype was detected ten times or more. The rearrangement joins TRBV9 to TRBJ2-7; 9 bases line up with TRBD2. The V segment lost 4 bases and the J segment 6 bases; nucleotides outside the gene matches: 8. This CDR3 has 14 amino acids. Germline V lookup: CDR1 SGDLS, CDR2 YYNGEE. CDR3 protein: CASSKAGGTGEQYF. The CDR3 DNA follows: TGTGCCAGCAGCAAGGCGGGAGGGACGGGCGAGCAGTACTTC.

Many counts were recorded for this clonotype. The V gene is TRBV4-1, the J gene TRBJ2-5, with 7 nucleotides matching TRBD1. The trim removed 4 bases at V and 0 bases at J, leaving 5 bases unmatched. Germline assignment: CDR1 MGHRA and CDR2 YSYEKL. The CDR3 has 15 residues. CDR3 residues: CASSREGTDQETQYF. DNA for the CDR3: TGCGCCAGCAGCCGAGAGGGGACAGACCAAGAGACCCAGTACTTC.

This clonotype was picked up many times. This chain uses TRBV5-1 with TRBJ2-1; 10 bases line up with TRBD2. V dropped 1 base and J dropped 3; count of bases not matched to a gene: 1. The CDR3 is made up of 15 amino acids. The germline gives CDR1 SGHRS, CDR2 YFSETQ. The CDR3 spells CASSLLAGDYNEQFF. The CDR3 DNA sequence: TGCGCCAGCAGCTTGCTAGCGGGGGACTACAATGAGCAGTTCTTC.

Many counts were recorded for this clonotype. The chain employs TRBV19 and TRBJ1-2, with TRBD1 as a possible D gene (6 bases). V was shortened by 5 bases and J by 4 bases, with 23 bases between the two germline ends. This CDR3 has 17 amino acids. CDR1 and CDR2 from the germline V gene are LNHDA and SQIVND (reference sequence). The CDR3 reads CASSVGHRADLPYGYTF. In DNA form, the CDR3 reads TGTGCCAGTAGTGTGGGACATAGGGCGGATCTTCCCTATGGCTACACCTTC.

Ten or more counts support this clonotype. CDR3 DNA: TGCGCCAGCAGCCAAGAGGTCTACAGAAACTCTGGAAACACCATATATTTT. This sequence encodes CASSQEVYRNSGNTIYF. The chain combines TRBV4-3 with TRBJ1-3, with D hard to call. The V end was cut by 0 bases, the J end by 0 bases, with 12 bases between. CDR3 size: 17 residues. Germline CDR1 reads LGHNA; CDR2 reads YSLEER.

In this sample, this clonotype turned up many times. This chain connects TRBV7-2 to TRBJ2-7; 7 bases map to TRBD2. CDR3 length: 13 residues. Germline V gene data show CDR1 as SGHTA and CDR2 as FQGNSA. The J segment lost 6 bases and the V segment lost 7 bases, leaving 9 bases of the junction unmatched. Here the CDR3 reads CASIRDYPGEQYF. The CDR3, as DNA: TGTGCCAGCATACGGGACTACCCGGGCGAGCAGTACTTC.

V usage is TRBV28 and J usage is TRBJ2-7, with 7 positions matching TRBD2. CDR3 length: 16 residues. The germline CDR1 and CDR2 sequences are MDHEN and SYDVKM. V trimming: 5 bases; J trimming: 2 bases; junction bases outside the gene matches: 12. CDR3 coding DNA: TGTGCCAGCAGTCTCCATCTAGCGGTACCAGCCTACGAGCAGTACTTC. This translates into CASSLHLAVPAYEQYF.

As to this clonotype: A much larger clonotype is one base distant, so this may be a read error. The CDR3 carries no conserved terminal phenylalanine or tryptophan, so it likely arises from a read error. The rearrangement joins TRBV7-9 to TRBJ2-7; D is perhaps TRBD1 (6 bases). In germline, CDR1 is SEHNR, CDR2 FQNEAQ (reference sequence). CDR3 length: 13 amino acids. The V gene lost 5 bases and the J gene lost 0 bases, with 8 bases spanning the gap. CDR3 DNA: TGTGCCAGCAGCGCGGACAGCTCCTACGAGCAGTACCTC. This gives the protein CASSADSSYEQYL.

Ten or more counts support this clonotype. This chain links TRBV11-3 with TRBJ2-7; 7 bases are shared with TRBD1. The ends lost 4 bases at V and 3 bases at J; junction bases unmatched: 12. Germline CDR1 is SGHNT and CDR2 is YENEEA. This CDR3 region has 16 residues. The CDR3 nucleotides are TGTGCCAGCAGCTCGACAGGGTTTGGGACCCTCTACGAGCAGTACTTC. Protein product: CASSSTGFGTLYEQYF.

This clonotype came up many times. The rearrangement joins TRBV4-2 to TRBJ2-7; the match to TRBD2 covers 9 bases. Germline V gene data show CDR1 as LGHNA and CDR2 as YNFKEQ. The CDR3 is 15 residues long. V trimming: 6 bases; J trimming: 1 base; junction bases outside the gene matches: 7. DNA for the CDR3: TGTGCCAGCAGTTGGTCGACTAGCGGTTCCTACGAGCAGTACTTC. Translating gives CASSWSTSGSYEQYF.

CDR3 nucleotide sequence: TGTGCCTGGGAGGGACAGGGGTCCTACGAGCAGTACTTC. Translating it yields CAWEGQGSYEQYF. V and J are TRBV30 and TRBJ2-7; 10 nucleotides agree with TRBD1. Germline CDR1 GTSNPN, CDR2 SVGIG (reference sequence). The CDR3 is 13 amino acids. Losses at the gene ends were 5 bases for V and 1 base for J; bases not matched to a gene: 2.

There are a few counts of this clonotype. V and J are TRBV29-1 and TRBJ1-1; D gene ambiguous. CDR1 and CDR2 (germline): SQVTM, ANQGSEA. Trimming took off 4 bases at V and 0 bases at J, with 3 bases between the two ends. The CDR3 spans 11 residues. The CDR3 reads CSVVMNTEAFF. In DNA form, the CDR3 reads TGCAGCGTTGTTATGAACACTGAAGCTTTCTTT.

This clonotype was seen a few times. The genes are TRBV12-5 and TRBJ2-1; D is undetermined. CDR3 length: 16 amino acids. Germline V gene lookup returns CDR1 LGHNT and CDR2 FRNRAP. V shed 5 bases and J shed 0 bases, with 14 bases lying between them. The CDR3 nucleotides are TGTGCTAGTGGTCTCCTCTCCTGGGGCTCCTACAATGAGCAGTTCTTC. Its translation: CASGLLSWGSYNEQFF. Combining the CDR3 with reference TRBV12-5 and TRBJ2-1 gives the whole variable domain DARVTQTPRHKVTEMGQEVTMRCQPILGHNTVFWYRQTMMQGLELLAYFRNRAPLDDSGMPKDRFSAEMPDATLATLKIQPSEPRDSAVYFCASGLLSWGSYNEQFFGPGTRLTVL.

This clonotype was seen a handful of times. The chain recombines TRBV11-3 with TRBJ2-5, with TRBD1 matching 7 bases. V trimming: 5 bases; J trimming: 3 bases; junction bases outside the gene matches: 3. The germline gives CDR1 SGHNT, CDR2 YENEEA. The CDR3 loop spans 13 amino acids. CDR3 sequence (DNA): TGTGCCAGCAGCCAGACAGGGAAAGAGACCCAGTACTTC. This codes for CASSQTGKETQYF.

Regarding this clonotype: This may come from a read error, since a much larger clone is one base off. V and J are TRBV9 and TRBJ2-2, with TRBD1 identical over 9 bases. Germline V gene sequence: CDR1 SGDLS, CDR2 YYNGEE. The CDR3 loop spans 14 amino acids. This CDR3 reads CASSLGQGLGELSF. Written as DNA, the CDR3 is TGTGCCAGCAGCTTGGGACAGGGTCTCGGGGAGCTGTCTTTT.

This clonotype came up many times. V and J are TRBV7-2 and TRBJ2-6; a weak D match, TRBD2 (5 bases). Germline V gives CDR1 SGHTA, CDR2 FQGNSA. V was trimmed by 1 base and J by 14 bases, leaving 12 bases between them. There are 13 residues in the CDR3. The CDR3 is CASSLGEQAILTF. In DNA, the CDR3 is TGTGCCAGCAGCTTAGGGGAGCAAGCCATCCTGACTTTC.

This clonotype was seen ten or more times. CDR3 residues: CSARDKLSSSGIQETQYF. DNA for the CDR3: TGCAGTGCTAGAGATAAGTTGAGCTCTAGCGGGATACAAGAGACCCAGTACTTC. This chain connects TRBV20-1 to TRBJ2-5, with 9 bases that match TRBD2. J lost 2 bases, V lost 0 bases, and 13 bases had no gene match. This CDR3 contains 18 residues. Germline V lookup: CDR1 DFQATT, CDR2 SNEGSKA (reference sequence).

On this clonotype: This clone may be a read error of a much larger clone one base away. This chain joins TRBV6-2 or TRBV6-3 and TRBJ1-4; D might be TRBD1 (5 bases). Germline loops: CDR1 MNHEY, CDR2 SVGEGT. The CDR3 is 14 residues long. The chain's CDR3 is CASTLTRDETKPFF. The CDR3 bases are TGTGCCAGCACCCTAACACGGGACGAAACAAAACCGTTTTTT.

The rearrangement joins TRBV9 to TRBJ2-1, with TRBD1 matching over 10 bases. The CDR3 runs 16 residues. Trimming at V came to 3 bases and at J to 4 bases, leaving 7 bases not matched to a gene. The germline gives CDR1 SGDLS, CDR2 YYNGEE. CDR3 region: CASSGGGQGLYNEQFF. The CDR3 region has the DNA TGTGCCAGCAGCGGGGGGGGACAGGGGCTGTACAATGAGCAGTTCTTC. The variable domain in full, with the rest retrieved from reference TRBV9 and TRBJ2-1, is DSGVTQTPKHLITATGQRVTLRCSPRSGDLSVYWYQQSLDQGLQFLIQYYNGEERAKGNILERFSAQQFPDLHSELNLSSLELGDSALYFCASSGGGQGLYNEQFFGPGTRLTVL.

This clonotype was seen repeatedly, ten times or more. This chain links TRBV4-3 with TRBJ2-1, with D perhaps TRBD1 (5 bases). There are 15 residues in the CDR3. The germline V gene encodes CDR1 LGHNA and CDR2 YSLEER. Between the trimmed V and J ends, which lost 0 bases and 3 bases, there was a span of 9 bases. As DNA, the CDR3 is TGCGCCAGCAGCCAAGATGGACATGACTACAATGAGCAGTTCTTC. Translated, it gives CASSQDGHDYNEQFF.